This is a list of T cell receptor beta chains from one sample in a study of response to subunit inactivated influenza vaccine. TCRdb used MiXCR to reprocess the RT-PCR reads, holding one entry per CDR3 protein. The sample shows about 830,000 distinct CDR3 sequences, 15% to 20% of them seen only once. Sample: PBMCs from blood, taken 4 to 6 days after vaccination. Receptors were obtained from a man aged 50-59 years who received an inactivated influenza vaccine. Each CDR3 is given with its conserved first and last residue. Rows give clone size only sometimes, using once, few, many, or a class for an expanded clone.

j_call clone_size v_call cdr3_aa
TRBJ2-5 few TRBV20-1 CSASPPGHDQETQYF
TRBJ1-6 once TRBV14 CASSQVQGLNSPLHF
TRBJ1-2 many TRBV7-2 CASSLTSGYTF
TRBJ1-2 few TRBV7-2 CASSPQSGGAAYGYTF
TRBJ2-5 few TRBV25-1 CASSPNRGNRELEETQYF
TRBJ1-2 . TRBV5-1 CASSSHRGVGYTF
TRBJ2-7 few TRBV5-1 CASSPSGRVSYEQYF
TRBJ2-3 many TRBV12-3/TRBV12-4 CASRLVGNTQYF
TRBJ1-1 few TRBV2 CASREQGRTEAFF
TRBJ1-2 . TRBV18 CASSQGTEIGYGYTF
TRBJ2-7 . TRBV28 CASSFPGTVYEQYF
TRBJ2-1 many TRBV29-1 CSVGGSGRANEQFF
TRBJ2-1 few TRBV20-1 CSPSYGGGVVEQFF
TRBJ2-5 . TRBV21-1 CASTGGDETQYF
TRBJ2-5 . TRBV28 CATSGRQETQYF
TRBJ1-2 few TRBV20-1 CSASMSAYSYTF
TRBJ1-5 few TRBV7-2 CASSFHLGQPQHF
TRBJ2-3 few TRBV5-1 CASSPGLVSTDTQYF
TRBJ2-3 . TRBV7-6 CASSPPTGADTQYF
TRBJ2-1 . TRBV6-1 CASRPGRLNNEQFF
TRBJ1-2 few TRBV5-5 CASSLEGFGYTF
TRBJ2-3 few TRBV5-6 CASSLYDRATDTQYF
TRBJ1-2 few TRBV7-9 CASSLEVRNGYTF
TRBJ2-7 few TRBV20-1 CSAGRRTGSYEQYF
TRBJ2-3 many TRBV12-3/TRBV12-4 CASSLEAGVGDTQYF
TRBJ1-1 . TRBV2 CASRGEAGNTEAFF
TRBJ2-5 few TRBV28 CASTPSPATSGNGETQYF
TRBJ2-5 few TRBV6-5 CATRQGRDRVHF
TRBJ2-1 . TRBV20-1 CSASKGAGYNEQFF
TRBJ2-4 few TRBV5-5 CASSPDYLSPNIQYF
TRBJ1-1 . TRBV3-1 CASSQDGSGNTEAFF
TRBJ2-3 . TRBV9 CASSVVGGGTDTQYF
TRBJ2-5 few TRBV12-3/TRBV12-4 CASSFGDPLPGTQYF
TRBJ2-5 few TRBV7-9 CATAGTEDAKTQYF
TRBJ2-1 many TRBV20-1 CSAYNSGRAQNNEQFF
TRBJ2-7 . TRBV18 CASSLMVQGRSYEQYF
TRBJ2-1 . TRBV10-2 CASSESVGVPYNEQFF
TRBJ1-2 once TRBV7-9 CASSSGPTEYYGYTF
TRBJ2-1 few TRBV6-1 CASIASPGYNEQFF
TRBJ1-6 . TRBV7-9 CASSLMENSPLHF
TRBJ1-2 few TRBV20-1 CSAMRQGYRYGYTF
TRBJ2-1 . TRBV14 CASSHRRNEQFF
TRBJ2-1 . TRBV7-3 CASSPTVTGEQFF
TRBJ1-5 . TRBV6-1 CASSDRPGLRPQHF
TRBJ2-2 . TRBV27 CASSFVGGVSTGELFF
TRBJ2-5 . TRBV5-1 CASSLAVGTQETQYF
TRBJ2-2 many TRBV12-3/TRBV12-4 CASSSSGDTGELFF